This passage covers 13 T cell receptor beta chains from one sample sequenced in a study of T cell responses to AZD1222 COVID-19 vaccine. Profiled with immunoSEQ multiplex PCR; TCRdb holds only in-frame clones, not every one. In the table there are 90,000 to 120,000 clones, 85% to 90% of which are singletons. Sequences were derived from peripheral blood, sampled on day 0 of AZD1222 vaccination. The receptors come from an adult in good health.

The V call is TRBV6-5, the J call TRBJ1-1, with 9 bases matching TRBD1. CDR3 length equals 15 residues. Looked up from germline, CDR1 is MNHEY and CDR2 is SVGAGI. Losses at the gene ends were 5 bases for V and 3 bases for J; bases not matched to a gene: 7. CDR3 region: CASSRPRTGDTEAFF. DNA for the CDR3: TGTGCCAGCAGTCGGCCTCGGACAGGGGACACTGAAGCTTTCTTT.

The genes are TRBV5-6 and TRBJ2-3, with 7 bases fitting TRBD2. The CDR3 runs to 15 residues. In germline, CDR1 is SGHDT, CDR2 YYEEEE. Germline trimming cut 1 base from V and 3 bases from J; bases unmatched to any gene: 5. The CDR3 protein is CASSLMGGSTDTQYF. DNA for the CDR3: TGTGCCAGCAGCTTGATGGGCGGGAGTACAGATACGCAGTATTTT.

CDR3 sequence: CASSYQWSTDTQYF. The CDR3 DNA reads as TGTGCCAGCAGTTACCAGTGGAGCACAGATACGCAGTATTTT. The chain joins TRBV6-5 to TRBJ2-3; D is undetermined. Trimming took 2 bases from V and 0 from J, leaving 6 bases between them. CDR3 length: 14 residues. Germline CDR1 is MNHEY and CDR2 is SVGAGI.

The J gene is TRBJ1-2, the V gene TRBV7-6, with no clear D. The CDR3 spans 16 residues. V gave up 1 base and J gave up 4 bases, with 16 bases separating them. Per the germline V gene, CDR1 is SGHVS and CDR2 is FNYEAQ. The CDR3 is CASSLVLSGPVYGYTF. The CDR3 DNA follows: TGTGCCAGCAGCTTAGTCTTATCTGGCCCGGTCTATGGCTACACCTTC. Full variable domain (outside the CDR3, taken from reference TRBV7-6 and TRBJ1-2): GAGVSQSPRYKVTKRGQDVALRCDPISGHVSLYWYRQALGQGPEFLTYFNYEAQQDKSGLPNDRFSAERPEGSISTLTIQRTEQRDSAMYRCASSLVLSGPVYGYTFGSGTRLTVV.

This clone was found a few times. The chain combines TRBV5-1 with TRBJ1-2; D remains unclear. The length of the CDR3 is 13 residues. V lost 2 bases, J lost 2 bases, and 7 bases lay in between. Germline values: CDR1 SGHRS, CDR2 YFSETQ. This chain's CDR3 is CASSFLQNYGYTF. CDR3 nucleotide sequence: TGCGCCAGCAGCTTCCTGCAGAACTATGGCTACACCTTC.

This chain connects TRBV19 to TRBJ2-7, with 10 bases lining up with TRBD2. Germline CDR1 and CDR2: LNHDA and SQIVND (reference sequence). The CDR3 has 16 amino acids. The trim removed 2 bases at V and 1 base at J, leaving 5 bases unmatched. The CDR3, as DNA: TGTGCCAGTAGTATACTTAGGACTAGCGGATCCTACGAGCAGTACTTC. Its protein product is CASSILRTSGSYEQYF.

The chain combines TRBV3-1 (or the pseudogene TRBV3-2) with TRBJ2-7; D may be TRBD2 (6 bases). The CDR3 has 13 amino acids. Germline CDR1 LGHDT, CDR2 YNNKEL (reference sequence). V lost 4 bases and J lost 6, with 13 bases in between. CDR3 residues: CASSPSYGSEQYF. CDR3 nucleotides: TGTGCCAGCAGCCCCTCTTACGGGAGCGAGCAGTACTTC.

This chain joins TRBV5-1 and TRBJ2-1; TRBD2 matches at 12 bases. V was clipped by 0 bases and J by 7 bases; unmatched bases: 5. Germline V gene lookup returns CDR1 SGHRS and CDR2 YFSETQ. The CDR3 sequence is 16 residues long. The CDR3, as DNA: TGCGCCAGCAGCTTGGGACTAGCGGGAGTAGGAAATGAGCAGTTCTTC. This encodes CASSLGLAGVGNEQFF.

This rearrangement joins TRBV5-1 to TRBJ2-3, with D uncertain. The length of the CDR3 is 16 residues. Germline loops: CDR1 SGHRS, CDR2 YFSETQ. The V end lost 4 bases, the J end lost 2 bases, and 17 bases lay between the germline ends. The CDR3 bases are TGCGCCAGCAGCCTTAACGCAGGCCGGGCCACAGATACGCAGTATTTT. Its protein product is CASSLNAGRATDTQYF.

The rearrangement links TRBV2 to TRBJ1-3; unclear D gene. Trimming removed 3 bases from V and 3 bases from J, with 6 bases in between. This CDR3 has 13 residues. Germline CDR1 reads SNHLY; CDR2 reads FYNNEI. CDR3 DNA sequence: TGTGCCAGCAGTGAGGCGCATGGAAACACCATATATTTT. It is translated as CASSEAHGNTIYF.

This clone was picked up one time. The chain couples TRBV28 to TRBJ2-7; 8 bases line up with TRBD1. Trimming at V came to 5 bases and at J to 3 bases, leaving 9 bases not matched to a gene. This CDR3 comprises 15 residues. Germline CDR1 is MDHEN and CDR2 is SYDVKM. In DNA form, the CDR3 reads TGTGCCAGCAGTGGGTCCGGACAGGGAAACTACGAGCAGTACTTC. Translation: CASSGSGQGNYEQYF.

The V and J genes are TRBV29-1 and TRBJ2-7; TRBD1 aligns across 12 bases. The germline gives CDR1 SQVTM, CDR2 ANQGSEA. The CDR3 contains 15 residues. With V trimmed by 5 bases and J by 4 bases, 9 bases remained unmatched. For the CDR3, the DNA is TGCAGCGTTAGGATTCGGGACAGGGGGCCTTACGAGCAGTACTTC. It is translated as CSVRIRDRGPYEQYF.

V and J are TRBV7-9 and TRBJ2-1; 7 bases fit TRBD1. There are 13 residues in the CDR3. Germline V gives CDR1 SEHNR, CDR2 FQNEAQ (reference sequence). With V trimmed by 5 bases and J by 5 bases, 3 bases remained unmatched. The CDR3 nucleotides read TGTGCCAGCAGCCGCGGACAGGACAATGAGCAGTTCTTC. Protein product: CASSRGQDNEQFF.